This T cell receptor (beta chain) was recorded in a study of CD8 T cells in Susac syndrome. Study background: The Susac syndrome patients that were sequenced included 5 or 6 with active disease and fewer than 10 in remission. When blood was drawn, patients with Susac syndrome were on intravenous immunoglobulin alone, on corticosteroids, or therapy-naive.

The CDR3 sequence is 14 residues long. Looked up from germline, CDR1 is DFQATT and CDR2 is SNEGSKA (reference sequence). V gave up 5 bases and J gave up 5 bases; unmatched junction bases: 4. Reverse transcription used about 0.45 to 1 ug RNA and random hexamers. TCRdb called the immunoSEQ multiplex PCR reads again in MiXCR, with one record for every CDR3 protein. The sample gives over 100,000 distinct CDR3 sequences, around 96% of which show up once; approximately 0.15% is in the top ten. This clonotype was observed once. Sequencing of TCR beta covered CD8+ and CD4+ T cells obtained from blood. The chain recombines TRBV20-1 with TRBJ2-1; TRBD2 matches 12 bases. The sequenced sample was CD4+ T cells from PBMCs. The receptor was isolated from a human donor with Susac syndrome. CDR3 sequence reads: CSAPRTSGDNEQFF. CDR3 DNA: TGCAGTGCTCCGCGGACTAGCGGGGACAATGAGCAGTTCTTC.